Sequencing of this T cell receptor beta chain was carried out in a study of OX40 agonist ivuxolimab in advanced cancers. Germline assignment: CDR1 LNHDA and CDR2 SQIVND (reference sequence). J gave up 4 bases and V 3 bases, and 10 bases lay outside the gene matches. The CDR3 totals 16 residues. Study-level results: In general, CD8+ T cells held more expanded clones than CD4+ did, on average. Low normalized T-cell clonal expansion was additionally recorded for some nonresponders. Dosing at 0.1 to 3.0 mg/kg was accompanied by clonal expansion of CD4+ and CD8+ blood T cells by week 6.

The assay was immunoSEQ multiplex PCR, and TCRdb's table has in-frame clones only and misses some. The data contain 61,000 or so clones, roughly four fifths of them seen just once; the ten biggest clones take up about 3.2%. Only one count was recorded for this clone. Its target is unknown. V is TRBV19 and J is TRBJ2-7; 9 bases match TRBD1. The sequence came from an adult with an advanced solid tumor such as melanoma, head and neck, liver or kidney cancer. The sequenced sample was CD4+ or CD8+ T cells sorted from blood, obtained in a trial of the OX40 agonist ivuxolimab. CDR3: CASSMNPGQGIYEQYF. The CDR3, as DNA: TGTGCCAGTAGTATGAATCCGGGACAGGGTATATACGAGCAGTACTTC.